This note documents a single T cell receptor beta chain sequence. Its antigen is undetermined. Repertoires were generated with immunoSEQ multiplex PCR, while TCRdb's copy carries only in-frame clones and drops some. The sample includes about 20,000 clones, 75% to 85% of them seen just once. Germline CDR1 SNHLY, CDR2 FYNNEI. The CDR3 is 14 residues long. V lost 7 bases and J 1 base, leaving 13 bases between the germline ends. The data stem from a study of OX40 agonist ivuxolimab in advanced cancers. At the level of the study: Patients receiving dose escalation had hepatocellular carcinoma, melanoma, renal cell or head and neck cancer.

Findings of the study overall: Expanded clones belonging to CD8+ T cells outnumbered, on average, those of CD4+.

The chain uses TRBV2 and TRBJ2-5; D is undetermined. The sample consisted of CD4+ or CD8+ T cells sorted from blood, taken in a trial of the OX40 agonist ivuxolimab. The clonotype originates from an adult with an advanced solid tumor such as melanoma, head and neck, liver or kidney cancer. The DNA of the CDR3 is TGTGCCAGCATTTTCGATTGGTCCCAAGAGACCCAGTACTTC. Its translation is CASIFDWSQETQYF.